This entry concerns a single TCR beta chain. Its specificity is not known. This record comes from a study of type 1 regulatory T cells. About the research overall: An in vitro protocol generated T-allo10, a Tr1-enriched, alloantigen-specific CD4 T cell product.

MiXCR, applied by TCRdb to the reads, yields one record per CDR3 protein. This table holds roughly 65,000 distinct CDR3 sequences, roughly 49% found once. CDR1 and CDR2 (germline): PRHDT, FYEKMQ (reference sequence). The ends were cut back, 0 bases at V and 6 bases at J, with 15 bases in the middle. The CDR3 totals 15 residues. Study observations and caveats: Type 1 regulatory T cells had a more restricted TCR repertoire than non-type 1 regulatory T cells.

The chain couples TRBV13 to TRBJ2-7, with D unclear. The sample was cultured non-Tr1 T cells, either the whole culture or a sorted T cell fraction (not recorded which). The TCR sequence derives from a human donor in good health. The CDR3 DNA follows: TGTGCCAGCAGCTTAGGGGGCAAGGGCAACGGCGAGCAGTACTTC. Its protein is CASSLGGKGNGEQYF.